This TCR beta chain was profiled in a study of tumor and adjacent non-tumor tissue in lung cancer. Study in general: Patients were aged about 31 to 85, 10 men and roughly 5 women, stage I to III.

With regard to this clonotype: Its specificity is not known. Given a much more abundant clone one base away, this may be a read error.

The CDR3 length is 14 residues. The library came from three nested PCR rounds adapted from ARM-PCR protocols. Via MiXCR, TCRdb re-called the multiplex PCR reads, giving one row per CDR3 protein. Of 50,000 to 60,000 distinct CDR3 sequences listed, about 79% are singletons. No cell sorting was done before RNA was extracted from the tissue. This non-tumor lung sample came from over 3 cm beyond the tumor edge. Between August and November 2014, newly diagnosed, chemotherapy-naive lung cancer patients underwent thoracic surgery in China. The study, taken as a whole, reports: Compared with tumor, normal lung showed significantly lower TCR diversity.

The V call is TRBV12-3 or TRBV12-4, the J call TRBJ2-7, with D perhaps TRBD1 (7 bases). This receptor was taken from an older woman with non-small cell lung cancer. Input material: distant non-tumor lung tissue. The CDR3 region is CASSKTGDSYERYF. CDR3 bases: TGTGCCAGCAGTAAAACAGGGGACTCCTACGAGCGGTACTTC.